The 25 T cell receptor beta chains below come from one sample, sequenced in a study of T cells in Graves' hyperthyroidism and ophthalmopathy. TCR beta CDR3 regions were amplified from RNA. RT-PCR in the first round (using the HTBI primer set) targeted the TCR CDR3. TCRdb reprocessed the multiplex PCR reads with MiXCR, giving one entry per CDR3 protein. The sample has about 480,000 distinct CDR3 sequences; roughly 14% are singletons. Sequencing was carried out using blood. The receptor set was obtained from a young woman with Graves' hyperthyroidism.

The chain has TRBV7-9 and TRBJ2-3, with 10 bases matching TRBD2. The CDR3 loop spans 14 amino acids. Germline V CDR1 and CDR2: SEHNR, FQNEAQ (reference sequence). The junction had 4 bases not matched to a gene; V was cut back by 7 bases and J by 3 bases. The CDR3 DNA follows: TGTGCCAGCACCACTAGCGGGGAGACAGATACGCAGTATTTT. It encodes CASTTSGETDTQYF.

This clonotype has a handful of counts. V gene TRBV12-3 or TRBV12-4 combines with J gene TRBJ2-1; 11 nucleotides align to TRBD2. V was clipped by 6 bases and J by 10 bases; unmatched bases: 5. This CDR3 has 13 amino acids. DNA of the CDR3: TGTGCCAGCAGGGCCGGGACTAGCGGCGAGCAGTTCTTC. Protein: CASRAGTSGEQFF.

The chain uses TRBV27 and TRBJ2-7; D gene uncertain. Deletions cut 4 bases from V and 0 bases from J, with 10 bases between. Germline V gene data show CDR1 as MNHEY and CDR2 as SMNVEV (reference sequence). CDR3 length equals 14 residues. The CDR3 protein is CASSSLSGSYEQYV. CDR3 in DNA: TGTGCCAGCAGTTCCCTGTCAGGCTCCTACGAGCAGTACGTC.

This clonotype was counted many times. The genes are TRBV11-3 and TRBJ1-4; 7 bases are a match to TRBD1. Unmatched junction bases numbered 3, after V lost 3 bases and J lost 2 bases. CDR1 and CDR2 (germline): SGHNT, YENEEA. This CDR3 spans 15 amino acids. This CDR3 is CASSFEGQTNEKLFF. The CDR3 DNA reads as TGTGCCAGCAGCTTCGAGGGACAGACTAATGAAAAACTGTTTTTT.

In its sample, this clonotype was seen many times. V gene TRBV14 combines with J gene TRBJ2-7; D is possibly TRBD1 or TRBD2 (5 bases each). Trimming left V 2 bases short and J 4 bases short, with 15 bases between. The CDR3 is 15 residues long. Germline lookup yields CDR1 SGHDN and CDR2 FVKESK. CDR3 loop: CASSQNWGYLYEQYF. The CDR3 DNA follows: TGTGCCAGCAGCCAAAATTGGGGGTACCTGTACGAGCAGTACTTC.

This clonotype was detected ten times or more. This chain connects TRBV7-8 to TRBJ1-2; 7 nucleotides match TRBD1. The CDR3 runs 13 residues. Germline loops: CDR1 SGHVS, CDR2 FQNEAQ. V trimming: 5 bases; J trimming: 6 bases; junction bases outside the gene matches: 6. The CDR3 sequence: CASSRDRVNGYTF. The CDR3 DNA reads as TGTGCCAGCAGCCGAGACAGGGTGAATGGCTACACCTTC.

The genes are TRBV5-1 and TRBJ2-3; tentatively, D is TRBD2 (6 bases). The CDR3 has 19 amino acids. The germline gives CDR1 SGHRS, CDR2 YFSETQ. Between the trimmed V and J ends, which lost 0 bases and 2 bases, there was a span of 22 bases. In DNA, the CDR3 is TGCGCCAGCAGCTTGGTTAGGCGGGACCGGCCGCTTGTCACAGATACGCAGTATTTT. This gives the protein CASSLVRRDRPLVTDTQYF.

This clonotype was detected only a few times. The CDR3 region has the DNA TGTGCCAGCAGCTTAAAAGCGGGCGGGAGTAATACAGATACGCAGTATTTT. Translating it yields CASSLKAGGSNTDTQYF. The V gene is TRBV7-3, the J gene TRBJ2-3, with 7 nucleotides matching TRBD2. CDR3 size: 17 residues. The J segment lost 3 bases and the V segment lost 1 base, leaving 10 bases of the junction unmatched. CDR1 and CDR2 from the germline V gene are SGHTA and FQGTGA.

In its sample, this clonotype was seen a few times. A much larger clone lies a single base off, so this may be a read error. The CDR3 region has the DNA TGTGCCAGCAGTGAAAGCGACTCCTACGAGCAGTACTTC. Translating it yields CASSESDSYEQYF. The rearrangement joins TRBV6-1 to TRBJ2-7; no definite D call. Germline values: CDR1 MNHNS, CDR2 SASEGT. V gave up 2 bases and J gave up 0 bases, with 5 bases separating them. This CDR3 has 13 amino acids.

In its sample, this clonotype was seen a few times. The chain couples TRBV9 to TRBJ1-2; maybe TRBD1 (6 bases). Looked up from germline, CDR1 is SGDLS and CDR2 is YYNGEE. V dropped 2 bases and J dropped 11 bases, with 16 bases sitting between them. There are 13 residues in the CDR3. CDR3 nucleotide sequence: TGTGCCAGCAGCGTGGGGGGCCCTTCGGGATACACCTTC. Encoded protein: CASSVGGPSGYTF.

As concerns this clonotype: It may be a read error: a sequence one base away is much more abundant. This chain links TRBV5-1 with TRBJ1-1; TRBD1 agrees at 12 bases. The V gene's germline CDR1 is SGHRS and CDR2 YFSETQ. The CDR3 contains 15 residues. Here the CDR3 reads CASGLGQGAGTEAFF. CDR3 nucleotides: TGCGCCAGCGGCTTGGGACAGGGGGCTGGCACTGAAGCTTTCTTT.

In this sample, this clonotype turned up many times. The chain employs TRBV12-3 or TRBV12-4 and TRBJ1-1, with a tentative D call TRBD1 (6 bases). CDR3 length: 14 amino acids. V was pared by 5 bases and J by 1 base, with 11 bases between. The CDR3 here is CASSPGTKNTEAFF. The CDR3 nucleotides are TGTGCCAGCAGTCCCGGGACAAAGAACACTGAAGCTTTCTTT.

V is TRBV4-1 and J is TRBJ2-7, with a tentative D call TRBD2 (5 bases). CDR3 length: 14 residues. CDR1 is MGHRA, CDR2 YSYEKL, per germline. V lost 1 base and J lost 3, with 10 bases in between. The CDR3 spells CASSQGTGLYEQYF. The CDR3 region has the DNA TGCGCCAGCAGCCAAGGGACTGGTCTCTACGAGCAGTACTTC.

Many counts were recorded for this clonotype. The chain links TRBV18 to TRBJ1-4; D not certain. Germline V gene lookup returns CDR1 KGHSH and CDR2 LQKENI. The CDR3 totals 13 residues. V was shortened by 3 bases and J by 7 bases, with 9 bases between the two germline ends. The CDR3 bases are TGTGCCAGCTCACCCAGGAGGGTTGAAAAACTGTTTTTT. This translates into CASSPRRVEKLFF.

The chain uses TRBV7-9 and TRBJ1-2, with a tentative D call TRBD1 (6 bases). The CDR3 covers 14 residues. Germline CDR1 and CDR2: SEHNR and FQNEAQ (reference sequence). Trimming took off 4 bases at V and 4 bases at J, with 13 bases between the two ends. DNA for the CDR3: TGTGCCAGCAGCTCCACACAGGGAACCTATGGCTACACCTTC. Translated, it gives CASSSTQGTYGYTF.

The chain joins TRBV29-1 to TRBJ2-1; TRBD1 matches 7 bases. CDR1 is SQVTM, CDR2 ANQGSEA, per germline. Trimming cost V 2 bases and J 2 bases; bases outside gene matches: 3. The CDR3 has 14 amino acids. The CDR3, as DNA: TGCAGCGTTGAAAGGGACAGCCCCTACAATGAGCAGTTCTTC. This gives the protein CSVERDSPYNEQFF.

The V call is TRBV11-2, the J call TRBJ2-1; tentative D call: TRBD1 (6 bases). The CDR3 has 12 residues. The ends were cut back, 0 bases at V and 16 bases at J, with 13 bases in the middle. The germline gives CDR1 SGHAT, CDR2 FQNNGV. The CDR3 DNA sequence: TGTGCCAGCAGCTTAGATCAGTACAGGGCTTTCTTC. This codes for CASSLDQYRAFF.

In its sample, this clonotype was seen once. The chain couples TRBV3-1 to TRBJ2-1; D is possibly TRBD1 (6 bases). Trimming took off 4 bases at V and 2 bases at J, with 9 bases between the two ends. The V gene's germline CDR1 is LGHDT and CDR2 YNNKEL (reference sequence). The CDR3 contains 14 residues. The CDR3, as DNA: TGTGCCAGCAGCCGCGGACAGCCCTACAATGAGCAGTTCTTC. Protein: CASSRGQPYNEQFF.

This clonotype appeared many times. This rearrangement joins TRBV29-1 to TRBJ1-6; D is undetermined. This CDR3 has 13 amino acids. Trimming took off 4 bases at V and 8 bases at J, with 12 bases between the two ends. Germline V gives CDR1 SQVTM, CDR2 ANQGSEA. The CDR3 sequence is CSVGQAGDSPLHF. As DNA, the CDR3 is TGCAGCGTTGGCCAGGCGGGTGATTCACCCCTCCACTTT.

This clonotype occurred many times. The genes are TRBV12-3 or TRBV12-4 and TRBJ1-3; 7 bases match TRBD1. This CDR3 comprises 15 residues. V lost 5 bases, J lost 3 bases, and 7 bases stayed unmatched. The CDR3 DNA sequence: TGTGCCAGCAGTGACCAGGGGGTTGGTGGAAACACCATATATTTT. Protein sequence: CASSDQGVGGNTIYF.

This clonotype occurred many times. The V call is TRBV6-6, the J call TRBJ2-7; no clear D gene. Trimming took 0 bases from V and 3 from J, leaving 9 bases between them. Germline V gene sequence: CDR1 MNHNY, CDR2 SVGAGI (reference sequence). The CDR3 length is 14 residues. The DNA for the CDR3 is TGTGCCAGCAGTTACTCGGCAGTTTGCTACGAGCAGTACTTC. Its translation is CASSYSAVCYEQYF.

This chain joins TRBV19 and TRBJ1-1; TRBD1 might be the D (5 bases). V was clipped by 2 bases and J by 5 bases, with 12 bases between them. CDR3 length equals 14 residues. Germline lookup yields CDR1 LNHDA and CDR2 SQIVND (reference sequence). CDR3 sequence (DNA): TGTGCCAGTAGTATATTACATGGGGGAACTGAAGCTTTCTTT. Residues: CASSILHGGTEAFF.

This clonotype was detected a few times. The rearrangement uses TRBV19 and TRBJ1-5; no clear D. With 3 bases removed from V and 0 bases from J, the gap between germline ends came to 9 bases. The CDR3 has 15 residues. Germline V lookup: CDR1 LNHDA, CDR2 SQIVND (reference sequence). The DNA for the CDR3 is TGTGCCAGTAGTATGATTATGAATAGCAATCAGCCCCAGCATTTT. Its protein product is CASSMIMNSNQPQHF.

This clonotype was observed at least ten times. This chain connects TRBV25-1 to TRBJ1-5; D call uncertain. Germline assignment: CDR1 MGHDK and CDR2 SYGVNS. The CDR3 is made up of 13 amino acids. V lost 6 bases, J lost 6 bases, and 12 bases lay in between. As DNA, the CDR3 is TGTGCCAGCAGCGGGTGGGGTATTCAGCCCCAGCATTTT. Translating gives CASSGWGIQPQHF. Supplemented by reference TRBV25-1 and TRBJ1-5, the full variable domain reads EADIYQTPRYLVIGTGKKITLECSQTMGHDKMYWYQQDPGMELHLIHYSYGVNSTEKGDLSSESTVSRIRTEHFPLTLESARPSHTSQYLCASSGWGIQPQHFGDGTRLSIL.

This clonotype was seen only a few times. The chain carries TRBV2 and TRBJ2-1; TRBD2 matches at 10 bases. The CDR3 contains 16 residues. CDR1 is SNHLY and CDR2 is FYNNEI in the germline V gene. The trim removed 6 bases at V and 8 bases at J, leaving 13 bases unmatched. CDR3 sequence (DNA): TGTGCCAGCAGGAGGCTAGCGGGAGACGGTGTCCATGAGCAGTTCTTC. Encoded protein: CASRRLAGDGVHEQFF.